This section outlines one T cell receptor (beta chain) sequence together with its context. The data were taken from a study of blood T cell repertoires in COVID-19. In the authors' methods: Estimated nucleated cell counts came from reference gene primer amplification. Assay used: immunoSEQ multiplex PCR; TCRdb lists only in-frame clones, some missing. That table is the source of V, J and clone size, and D and trimming were worked out from the DNA. The sample yields tens of thousands of clones, 80% seen once. The source is a woman older than 75 with acute or convalescent COVID-19. Material: peripheral blood.

The CDR3 region has the DNA TGCGCCAGTAGAACCCCTGGGCGAGTCCACAATGAGCAGTTCTTC. Translating gives CASRTPGRVHNEQFF. V gene TRBV4-1 combines with J gene TRBJ2-1; the D is unclear. V shed 9 bases and J shed 5 bases, with 20 bases lying between them. The CDR3 runs to 15 residues. The germline gives CDR1 MGHRA, CDR2 YSYEKL.